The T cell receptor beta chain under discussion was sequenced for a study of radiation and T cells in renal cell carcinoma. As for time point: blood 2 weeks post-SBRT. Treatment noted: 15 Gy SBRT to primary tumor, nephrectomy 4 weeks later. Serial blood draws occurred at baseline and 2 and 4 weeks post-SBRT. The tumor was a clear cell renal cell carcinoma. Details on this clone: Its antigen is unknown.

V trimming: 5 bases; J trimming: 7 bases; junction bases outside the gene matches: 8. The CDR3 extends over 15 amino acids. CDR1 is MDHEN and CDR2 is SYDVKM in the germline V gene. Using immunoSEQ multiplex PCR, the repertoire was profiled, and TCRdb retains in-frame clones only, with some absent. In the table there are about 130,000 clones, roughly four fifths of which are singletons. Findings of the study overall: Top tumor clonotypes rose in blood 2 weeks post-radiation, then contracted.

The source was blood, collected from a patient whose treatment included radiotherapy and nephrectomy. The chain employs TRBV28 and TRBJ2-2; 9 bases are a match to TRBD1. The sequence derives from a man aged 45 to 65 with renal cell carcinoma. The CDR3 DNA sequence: TGTGCCAGCAGTACGGAGGGACAGGGCATCGGGGAGCTGTTTTTT. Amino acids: CASSTEGQGIGELFF.